This T cell receptor (beta chain) was sequenced during a study of OX40 agonist ivuxolimab in advanced cancers. As for the study in general: Participants, 82.7% male, averaged 60 years of age, ranging from roughly 20 to 79.

There are 13 residues in the CDR3. The germline V gene encodes CDR1 GTSNPN and CDR2 SVGIG (reference sequence). Trimming removed 3 bases from V and 1 base from J, with 8 bases in between. Sequencing used immunoSEQ multiplex PCR; TCRdb keeps in-frame clones, though not all of them. The sample has over 40,000 clones, about 91% seen once. This clonotype originated in an adult with an advanced solid tumor such as melanoma, head and neck, liver or kidney cancer. Specimen: CD4+ or CD8+ T cells sorted from blood, collected in a trial of the OX40 agonist ivuxolimab. This sequence joins TRBV30 and TRBJ2-3; D unclear. The CDR3 bases are TGTGCCTGGAGAGGAGAGGGCACAGATACGCAGTATTTT. As protein: CAWRGEGTDTQYF.